Each of the 16 T cell receptor beta chains below was sequenced from the same sample in a study of shared clonotypes between healthy human individuals. Generated by immunoSEQ multiplex PCR, the TCRdb table keeps only in-frame clones and is missing some. This sample carries approximately 500,000 clones, roughly 78% of them seen once, and the ten largest clones take about an eighth. The material sequenced was PBMCs. These receptors were collected from a woman aged 35 to 49 in good health. Some clones in this sample may be carry-over from other donors' samples.

There are a few counts of this clone. The chain's CDR3 is CASSLSPGTSGNNEQFF. As DNA, the CDR3 is TGTGCCAGCTCACTCTCTCCCGGGACTAGCGGCAACAATGAGCAGTTCTTC. The V call is TRBV18, the J call TRBJ2-1; TRBD2 matches 11 bases. CDR1 and CDR2 from the germline V gene are KGHSH and LQKENI. The CDR3 loop spans 17 amino acids. Trimming removed 4 bases from V and 5 bases from J; junction bases left unmatched: 10.

This chain connects TRBV7-9 to TRBJ2-7, with D uncertain. V was cut by 4 bases and J by 6 bases, with 13 bases left in between. The CDR3 sequence is 13 residues long. The germline V gene encodes CDR1 SEHNR and CDR2 FQNEAQ (reference sequence). The CDR3 sequence is CASSYSTAFEQYF. The CDR3 bases are TGTGCCAGCAGCTATTCAACAGCGTTCGAGCAGTACTTC. Full variable domain (outside the CDR3, taken from reference TRBV7-9 and TRBJ2-7): DTGVSQNPRHKITKRGQNVTFRCDPISEHNRLYWYRQTLGQGPEFLTYFQNEAQLEKSRLLSDRFSAERPKGSFSTLEIQRTEQGDSAMYLCASSYSTAFEQYFGPGTRLTVT.

The CDR3 DNA reads TGTGCCAGCAGTCGTAAAGCGGGAGTAGGCTACGAGCAGTACTTC. Translated, it gives CASSRKAGVGYEQYF. The chain combines TRBV5-4 with TRBJ2-7; 8 bases are shared with TRBD2. Germline assignment: CDR1 SGHNT and CDR2 YYREEE (reference sequence). After removal of 5 bases from V and 3 bases from J, the junction contained 10 bases not matched to a gene. This CDR3 has 15 residues.

In this sample, this clone turned up many times. CDR3 DNA: TGTGCCAGCAGCCCCCTGGGGGGGATCGGCTACACCTTC. Translating it yields CASSPLGGIGYTF. The rearrangement joins TRBV9 to TRBJ1-2; D possibly corresponds to TRBD1 (5 bases). CDR1 is SGDLS, CDR2 YYNGEE, per germline. The CDR3 extends over 13 amino acids. The germline V and J ends were trimmed by 4 bases and 8 bases, with 15 bases remaining between them.

V is TRBV5-6 and J is TRBJ2-7; TRBD1 might be the D (6 bases). The germline V gene encodes CDR1 SGHDT and CDR2 YYEEEE. V was cut by 0 bases and J by 2 bases, with 15 bases left in between. The CDR3 has 16 residues. As DNA, the CDR3 is TGTGCCAGCAGCTTGGGTGCCGGGACAAGACCCTACGAGCAGTACTTC. It codes for CASSLGAGTRPYEQYF. The full variable domain, in which reference TRBV5-6 and TRBJ2-7 provide the parts outside the CDR3, is DAGVTQSPTHLIKTRGQQVTLRCSPKSGHDTVSWYQQALGQGPQFIFQYYEEEERQRGNFPDRFSGHQFPNYSSELNVNALLLGDSALYLCASSLGAGTRPYEQYFGPGTRLTVT.

The V call is TRBV4-1, the J call TRBJ2-1; 7 bases fit TRBD1. This CDR3 is 17 amino acids long. From germline, CDR1 is MGHRA and CDR2 YSYEKL. V gave up 4 bases and J gave up 9 bases; unmatched junction bases: 18. Written as DNA, the CDR3 is TGCGCCAGCAGCCCCTCACCCGGGACAGTCAAAGTCAGTGAGCAGTTCTTC. Its protein is CASSPSPGTVKVSEQFF.

As for this clone: The same CDR3 also results from other DNA sequences found in this sample. The V and J genes are TRBV18 and TRBJ2-2; D is uncertain. The CDR3 contains 13 residues. Trimming took off 0 bases at V and 1 base at J, with 0 bases between the two ends. Germline values: CDR1 KGHSH, CDR2 LQKENI. The CDR3 loop reads CASSPPNTGELFF. The CDR3 DNA reads as TGTGCCAGCTCACCACCGAACACCGGGGAGCTGTTTTTT.

This chain joins TRBV10-1 and TRBJ2-1; the match to TRBD2 covers 13 bases. Germline lookup yields CDR1 WNHNN and CDR2 SYGVQD (reference sequence). The V and J ends lost 10 bases and 7 bases, in that order; junction bases with no gene match: 10. The CDR3 runs to 15 residues. CDR3 sequence: CATLGLAGVENEQFF. The CDR3 DNA reads as TGCGCCACCCTTGGACTAGCGGGAGTTGAGAATGAGCAGTTCTTC.

V and J are TRBV27 and TRBJ2-2; tentative D call: TRBD2 (7 bases). Trimming shortened V by 5 bases and J by 6 bases, and 16 bases separated the two germline ends. CDR3 size: 15 residues. Germline CDR1 MNHEY, CDR2 SMNVEV (reference sequence). The CDR3 here is CASSGGAGLAGELFF. CDR3 nucleotides: TGTGCCAGCAGTGGGGGGGCAGGGTTAGCCGGGGAGCTGTTTTTT.

On this clone itself: This may come from a read error, since a much larger clone is one base off. The sample carries other DNA sequences with the same CDR3. This chain connects TRBV2 to TRBJ1-1; 8 positions match TRBD1. This CDR3 spans 14 amino acids. Germline V gives CDR1 SNHLY, CDR2 FYNNEI. With V trimmed by 4 bases and J by 8 bases, 9 bases remained unmatched. CDR3: CASSGWEGQVEAFF. In nucleotides, the CDR3 is TGTGCCAGCAGTGGGTGGGAGGGACAGGTCGAAGCTTTCTTT. Complete variable domain (other parts from reference TRBV2 and TRBJ1-1): EPEVTQTPSHQVTQMGQEVILRCVPISNHLYFYWYRQILGQKVEFLVSFYNNEISEKSEIFDDQFSVERPDGSNFTLKIRSTKLEDSAMYFCASSGWEGQVEAFFGQGTRLTVV.

The chain is built from TRBV5-1 and TRBJ2-7; D perhaps matches TRBD1 (5 bases). Germline-derived CDR1 and CDR2 are SGHRS and YFSETQ. Trimming removed 3 bases at V and 2 bases at J, with 15 bases between. CDR3 length: 15 residues. The CDR3 spells CASSSLPDRAYEQYF. As DNA, the CDR3 is TGCGCCAGCAGCTCCCTACCTGACAGAGCCTACGAGCAGTACTTC. Combining the CDR3 with reference TRBV5-1 and TRBJ2-7 gives the whole variable domain KAGVTQTPRYLIKTRGQQVTLSCSPISGHRSVSWYQQTPGQGLQFLFEYFSETQRNKGNFPGRFSGRQFSNSRSEMNVSTLELGDSALYLCASSSLPDRAYEQYFGPGTRLTVT.

The sample holds many counts of this clone. J is TRBJ2-7 and V is TRBV18; D call uncertain. V lost 2 bases and J lost 2, with 10 bases in between. The CDR3 length is 14 residues. Germline lookup yields CDR1 KGHSH and CDR2 LQKENI. The CDR3 spells CASSPISNPYEQYF. Written as DNA, the CDR3 is TGTGCCAGCTCACCAATTTCAAACCCCTACGAGCAGTACTTC.

This clone was found a few times. The chain combines TRBV7-7 with TRBJ2-1, with TRBD1 matching 8 bases. Trimming took 1 base from V and 7 from J; bases not matched to a gene: 3. Germline V lookup: CDR1 SSHAT, CDR2 FNYEAQ (reference sequence). The CDR3 sequence is 14 residues long. CDR3 in DNA: TGTGCCAGCAGCTTAGGGACAGGGAAGAATGAGCAGTTCTTC. This translates into CASSLGTGKNEQFF.

DNA for the CDR3: TGCGCCAGCCGTCGGAGTTTCGACGCAGATACGCAGTATTTT. Residues: CASRRSFDADTQYF. V is TRBV5-1 and J is TRBJ2-3; D call uncertain. V was pared by 7 bases and J by 4 bases, with 16 bases between. From germline, CDR1 is SGHRS and CDR2 YFSETQ. The CDR3 is 14 amino acids.

V gene TRBV11-2 combines with J gene TRBJ2-7, with no clear D. V was shortened by 11 bases and J by 3 bases, with 11 bases between the two germline ends. The length of the CDR3 is 11 residues. Germline V gives CDR1 SGHAT, CDR2 FQNNGV. The CDR3 here is CAGPKYYEQYF. The CDR3 nucleotides read TGTGCCGGACCAAAATACTACGAGCAGTACTTC. The complete variable domain, with remaining parts taken from reference TRBV11-2 and TRBJ2-7, reads EAGVAQSPRYKIIEKRQSVAFWCNPISGHATLYWYQQILGQGPKLLIQFQNNGVVDDSQLPKDRFSAERLKGVDSTLKIQPAKLEDSAVYLCAGPKYYEQYFGPGTRLTVT.

The CDR3 loop is CASSMDSYEAFF. The CDR3 region has the DNA TGTGCCAGCAGCATGGACAGTTATGAAGCTTTCTTT. The genes are TRBV4-2 and TRBJ1-1; TRBD1 is a possible D gene (6 bases). The CDR3 length is 12 residues. The germline V gene encodes CDR1 LGHNA and CDR2 YNFKEQ. V was cut by 5 bases and J by 7 bases, with 11 bases left in between.